Following are 8 T cell receptor beta chains from one sample sequenced in a study of regulatory dendritic cells for organ transplantation. Data came from immunoSEQ multiplex PCR; TCRdb stores just in-frame clones and leaves some out. Among tens of thousands of clones listed, roughly 80% were seen once. Sequences were obtained from naive CD4+ T cells from blood. Subset indicated: CD45RA+ naive T cells. These receptors were taken from a human donor in good health.

This clone is a singleton in its sample. The gene calls are TRBV11-2 and TRBJ2-1, with TRBD2 identical over 9 bases. The CDR3 runs to 12 residues. The germline V gene has CDR1 SGHAT and CDR2 FQNNGV. Trimming at V came to 6 bases and at J to 14 bases, leaving 8 bases not matched to a gene. DNA for the CDR3: TGTGCCAGCAGTCGCAGGGGACTAGCAAAGTTCTTC. Translating gives CASSRRGLAKFF. Drawing the rest from reference TRBV11-2 and TRBJ2-1, the complete variable domain is EAGVAQSPRYKIIEKRQSVAFWCNPISGHATLYWYQQILGQGPKLLIQFQNNGVVDDSQLPKDRFSAERLKGVDSTLKIQPAKLEDSAVYLCASSRRGLAKFFGPGTRLTVL.

The chain combines TRBV19 with TRBJ1-2; maybe TRBD1 (5 bases). The CDR3 is 12 amino acids. Germline V gene lookup returns CDR1 LNHDA and CDR2 SQIVND (reference sequence). The ends were cut back, 7 bases at V and 8 bases at J, with 14 bases in the middle. The CDR3 here is CASKGRDGGYTF. The CDR3 nucleotides read TGTGCCAGTAAGGGCAGGGATGGCGGCTACACCTTC.

The rearrangement links TRBV7-2 to TRBJ1-6; perhaps TRBD1 as D (6 bases). Per germline, CDR1 SGHTA and CDR2 FQGNSA. Trimming removed 4 bases at V and 7 bases at J, with 14 bases between. The CDR3 is 15 amino acids. In nucleotides, the CDR3 is TGTGCCAGCAGCTACGGATCTACAGGGAATTCACCCCTCCACTTT. Residues: CASSYGSTGNSPLHF.

This sequence joins TRBV19 and TRBJ1-6, with D perhaps TRBD1 (5 bases). Looked up from germline, CDR1 is LNHDA and CDR2 is SQIVND (reference sequence). This CDR3 is 14 amino acids long. The V end lost 0 bases, the J end lost 8 bases, and 8 bases lay between the germline ends. For the CDR3, the DNA is TGTGCCAGTAGTATAGAAGACAGCTATTCACCCCTCCACTTT. It specifies CASSIEDSYSPLHF.

This clone appeared once. The chain employs TRBV6-5 and TRBJ2-3, with 8 bases aligning to TRBD2. Unmatched junction bases numbered 9, after V lost 4 bases and J lost 3 bases. The CDR3 extends over 16 amino acids. CDR1 and CDR2 from the germline V gene are MNHEY and SVGAGI. The CDR3 region has the DNA TGTGCCAGCAGTTTAACGCCAGCGGGGGCAACAGATACGCAGTATTTT. It encodes CASSLTPAGATDTQYF.

The chain uses TRBV7-2 and TRBJ2-1; 7 bases are shared with TRBD2. V shed 4 bases, J shed 3 bases, and the junction held 9 bases outside the gene matches. Germline-derived CDR1 and CDR2 are SGHTA and FQGNSA. The CDR3 extends over 16 amino acids. CDR3 residues: CASSYRRTGGYNEQFF. The CDR3 DNA reads as TGTGCCAGCAGCTACAGACGGACGGGGGGCTACAATGAGCAGTTCTTC.

The gene calls are TRBV6-5 and TRBJ2-4; D is perhaps TRBD1 (6 bases). Germline V gives CDR1 MNHEY, CDR2 SVGAGI. This CDR3 spans 15 amino acids. V was shortened by 0 bases and J by 9 bases, with 15 bases between the two germline ends. The CDR3, as DNA: TGTGCCAGCAGTTACTCGGGTGGGGGCCTTGGCATTCAGTACTTC. Amino acid sequence: CASSYSGGGLGIQYF.

V gene TRBV5-1 combines with J gene TRBJ2-1; D is ambiguous. The CDR3 runs 14 residues. Germline CDR1 and CDR2: SGHRS and YFSETQ. Trimming removed 0 bases from V and 2 bases from J, with 6 bases in between. The CDR3 coding sequence is TGCGCCAGCAGCTTGGGAGGAGCCTACAATGAGCAGTTCTTC. It translates to CASSLGGAYNEQFF.